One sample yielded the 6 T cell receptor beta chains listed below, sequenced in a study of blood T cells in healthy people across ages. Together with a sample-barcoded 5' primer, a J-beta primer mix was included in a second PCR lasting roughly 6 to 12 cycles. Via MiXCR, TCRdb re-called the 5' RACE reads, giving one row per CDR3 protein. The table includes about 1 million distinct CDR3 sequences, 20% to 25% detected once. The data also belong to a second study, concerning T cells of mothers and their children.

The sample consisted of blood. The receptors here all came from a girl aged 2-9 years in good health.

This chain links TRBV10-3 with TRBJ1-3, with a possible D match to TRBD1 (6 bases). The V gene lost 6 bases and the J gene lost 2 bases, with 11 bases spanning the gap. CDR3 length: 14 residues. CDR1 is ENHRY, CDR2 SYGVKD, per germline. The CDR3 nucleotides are TGTGCCATCAGCGAAGGACAGCCTGGAAACACCATATATTTT. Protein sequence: CAISEGQPGNTIYF.

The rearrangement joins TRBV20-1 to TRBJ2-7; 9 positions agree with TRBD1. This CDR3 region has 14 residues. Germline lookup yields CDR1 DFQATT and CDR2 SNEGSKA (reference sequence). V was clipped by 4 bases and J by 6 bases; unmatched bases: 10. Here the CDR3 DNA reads TGCAGTGCTAAACCCGGGACAGGGACTTCCGAGCAGTACTTC. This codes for CSAKPGTGTSEQYF.

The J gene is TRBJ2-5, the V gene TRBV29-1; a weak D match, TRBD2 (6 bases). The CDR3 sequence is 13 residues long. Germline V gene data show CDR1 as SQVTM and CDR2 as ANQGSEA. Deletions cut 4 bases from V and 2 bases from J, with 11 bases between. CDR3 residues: CSVAGVIQETQYF. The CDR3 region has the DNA TGCAGCGTTGCGGGAGTGATTCAAGAGACCCAGTACTTC. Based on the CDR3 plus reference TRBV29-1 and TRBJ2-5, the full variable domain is SAVISQKPSRDICQRGTSLTIQCQVDSQVTMMFWYRQQPGQSLTLIATANQGSEATYESGFVIDKFPISRPNLTFSTLTVSNMSPEDSSIYLCSVAGVIQETQYFGPGTRLLVL.

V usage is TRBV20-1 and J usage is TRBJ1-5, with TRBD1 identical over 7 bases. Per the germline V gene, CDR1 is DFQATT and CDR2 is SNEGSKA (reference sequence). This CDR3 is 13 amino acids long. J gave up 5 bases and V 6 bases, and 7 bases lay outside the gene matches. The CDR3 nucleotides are TGCAGTGCAACCCGGACAGGTTATCAGCCCCAGCATTTT. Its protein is CSATRTGYQPQHF.

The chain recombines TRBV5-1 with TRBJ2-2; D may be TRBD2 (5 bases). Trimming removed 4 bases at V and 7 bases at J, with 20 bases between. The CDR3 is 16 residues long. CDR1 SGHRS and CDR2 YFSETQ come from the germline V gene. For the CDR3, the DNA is TGCGCCAGCAGCCAAGGCCGAGGGTCTGCCCTCGGGGAGCTGTTTTTT. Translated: CASSQGRGSALGELFF.

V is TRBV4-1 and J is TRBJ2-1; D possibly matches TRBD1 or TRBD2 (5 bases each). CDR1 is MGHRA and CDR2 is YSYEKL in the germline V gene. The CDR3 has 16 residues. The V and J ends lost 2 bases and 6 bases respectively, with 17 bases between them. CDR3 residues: CASSQKTTGPPNEQFF. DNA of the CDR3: TGCGCCAGCAGCCAAAAGACGACGGGACCCCCCAATGAGCAGTTCTTC.